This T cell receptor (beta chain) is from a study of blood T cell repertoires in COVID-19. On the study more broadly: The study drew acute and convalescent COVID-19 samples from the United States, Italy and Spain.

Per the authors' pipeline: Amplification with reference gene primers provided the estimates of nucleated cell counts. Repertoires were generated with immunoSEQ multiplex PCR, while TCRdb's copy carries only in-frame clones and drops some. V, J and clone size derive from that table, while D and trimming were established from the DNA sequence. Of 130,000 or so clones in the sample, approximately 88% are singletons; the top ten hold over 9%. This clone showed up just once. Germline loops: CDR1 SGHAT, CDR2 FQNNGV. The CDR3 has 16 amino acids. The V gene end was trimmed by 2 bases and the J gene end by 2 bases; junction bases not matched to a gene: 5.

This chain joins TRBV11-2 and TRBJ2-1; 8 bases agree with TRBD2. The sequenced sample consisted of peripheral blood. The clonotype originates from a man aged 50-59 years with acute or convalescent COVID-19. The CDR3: CASSLLAGFPYNEQFF. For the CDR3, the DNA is TGTGCCAGCAGCTTATTAGCGGGATTCCCCTACAATGAGCAGTTCTTC.